These 28 T cell receptor beta chains were all obtained from the same sample, sequenced in a study of human T cells and chemical hapten exposure (dated by TCRdb to the early 2020s). What this sample's time point label stands for: pre-sensitization, week 0. The sample's treatment or condition, from its label and the paper: therapeutic diphenylcyclopropenone sensitization with weekly scalp DPC. Total RNA was isolated from unfractionated whole blood collected in Tempus Blood RNA tubes. The method behind the library was RACE. Reads for this sample came from a NextSeq 500. The public reads were run again by TCRdb, first through fastp at Q25 and then through MiXCR, and only productive beta chains were kept. Rows with one shared CDR3 protein collapse into an entry with the most common genes and DNA. This sample gives tens of thousands of distinct CDR3 sequences in total; around 10% of them show up just once. 25% to 35% of the sample goes to the ten largest clones.

The sample here was whole blood, taken in connection with sensitization to the hapten diphenylcyclopropenone (DPC). The receptors here all came from a man in his fifties with alopecia areata. Some clones in this sample may be carry-over from other donors' samples.

The chain links TRBV29-1 to TRBJ2-2; D gene unclear. The CDR3 has 13 amino acids. CDR1 and CDR2 (germline): SQVTM, ANQGSEA. Trimming cost V 2 bases and J 5 bases, with 9 bases left between them. The CDR3: CSVETRLTGELFF. CDR3 DNA: TGCAGCGTTGAAACACGACTTACCGGGGAGCTGTTTTTT.

This clonotype has only a few counts. The V gene is TRBV12-3 or TRBV12-4, the J gene TRBJ2-7; D gene uncertain. The V and J ends lost 7 bases and 6 bases respectively, with 19 bases between them. The CDR3 loop spans 14 amino acids. This chain's CDR3 is CASKSLGRPTEQYF. The CDR3 DNA reads as TGTGCCAGCAAGTCCCTCGGCAGACCGACCGAGCAGTACTTC.

This clonotype was recorded a few times. This sequence joins TRBV7-9 and TRBJ2-5; D is undetermined. The CDR3 runs 12 residues. Germline V gene sequence: CDR1 SEHNR, CDR2 FQNEAQ (reference sequence). V shed 1 base and J shed 5 bases, with 5 bases lying between them. In DNA form, the CDR3 reads TGTGCCAGCAGCTTAGTAGGGGAGACCCAGTACTTC. Protein product: CASSLVGETQYF.

This chain uses TRBV4-3 with TRBJ2-7; 11 positions agree with TRBD2. CDR3 size: 14 residues. The V gene's germline CDR1 is LGHNA and CDR2 YSLEER. With V trimmed by 9 bases and J by 6 bases, 10 bases remained unmatched. Here the CDR3 reads CARLSGRAKREQYF. DNA of the CDR3: TGCGCCAGGCTTAGCGGGAGGGCCAAGCGCGAGCAGTACTTC.

In its sample, this clonotype was seen many times. V is TRBV28 and J is TRBJ2-1; no reliable D call. The germline V gene encodes CDR1 MDHEN and CDR2 SYDVKM. Trimming shortened V by 7 bases and J by 6 bases, and 13 bases separated the two germline ends. The CDR3 contains 13 residues. CDR3 bases: TGTGCCAGCATCTCTCTCCGGAGCAATGAGCAGTTCTTC. Its translation is CASISLRSNEQFF.

This clonotype was recorded a few times. The chain combines TRBV29-1 with TRBJ2-2; no clear D. Germline V gives CDR1 SQVTM, CDR2 ANQGSEA. The CDR3 is 12 amino acids. CDR3 amino acids: CIAAVNTGELFF. CDR3 coding DNA: TGCATCGCGGCAGTGAACACCGGGGAGCTGTTTTTT.

J is TRBJ2-5 and V is TRBV10-1; 7 nucleotides agree with TRBD1. Per germline, CDR1 WNHNN and CDR2 SYGVQD (reference sequence). The trim removed 6 bases at V and 0 bases at J, leaving 4 bases unmatched. This CDR3 is 14 amino acids long. For the CDR3, the DNA is TGCGCCAGCAGCGCCGGACAGGACCAAGAGACCCAGTACTTC. Its translation is CASSAGQDQETQYF.

This clonotype was observed at least ten times. The rearrangement joins TRBV7-7 to TRBJ2-5, with TRBD2 as a possible D gene (6 bases). Germline lookup yields CDR1 SSHAT and CDR2 FNYEAQ (reference sequence). Trimming cost V 1 base and J 2 bases, with 11 bases left between them. This CDR3 has 15 amino acids. Here the CDR3 DNA reads TGTGCCAGCAGCTTAGGGTCTGGGAGGCAAGAGACCCAGTACTTC. Its translation: CASSLGSGRQETQYF.

The sample holds many counts of this clonotype. The J gene is TRBJ2-7, the V gene TRBV10-3; TRBD2 is a possible D gene (7 bases). V was shortened by 6 bases and J by 2 bases, with 20 bases between the two germline ends. The CDR3 runs 16 residues. Germline V gene data show CDR1 as ENHRY and CDR2 as SYGVKD. The CDR3 coding sequence is TGTGCCATCAGCAAGAGGGGGGGGCTAGAGGCCTACGAGCAGTACTTC. Its protein product is CAISKRGGLEAYEQYF.

The CDR3 region is CATRFTGPQFTEAFF. For the CDR3, the DNA is TGTGCCACCAGGTTCACAGGGCCGCAATTCACTGAAGCTTTCTTT. V usage is TRBV24-1 and J usage is TRBJ1-1, with D possibly being TRBD1 (6 bases). This CDR3 region has 15 residues. Trimming took 7 bases from V and 4 from J, leaving 18 bases between them. CDR1 and CDR2 from the germline V gene are KGHDR and SFDVKD.

In its sample, this clonotype was seen many times. The chain couples TRBV20-1 to TRBJ2-7, with 8 bases matching TRBD2. The CDR3 spans 13 residues. CDR1 and CDR2 from the germline V gene are DFQATT and SNEGSKA (reference sequence). The trim removed 6 bases at V and 6 bases at J, leaving 10 bases unmatched. The CDR3 sequence: CSAKKRERVEQYF. The CDR3 DNA reads as TGCAGTGCCAAAAAGCGGGAGCGGGTCGAGCAGTACTTC.

This clonotype showed up just a few times. The rearrangement uses TRBV7-8 and TRBJ1-4; 12 nucleotides line up with TRBD1. Trimming at V came to 3 bases and at J to 10 bases, leaving 3 bases not matched to a gene. CDR1 SGHVS and CDR2 FQNEAQ come from the germline V gene. CDR3 length: 14 residues. The CDR3: CASSLGDRGRKLFF. CDR3 DNA: TGTGCCAGCAGCTTGGGGGACAGGGGGCGAAAACTGTTTTTT.

The chain carries TRBV10-3 and TRBJ2-2; the D gene is possibly TRBD1 (6 bases). Trimming removed 3 bases from V and 1 base from J, with 9 bases in between. There are 15 residues in the CDR3. Germline CDR1 is ENHRY and CDR2 is SYGVKD. This chain's CDR3 is CAISDRTENTGELFF. The DNA of the CDR3 is TGTGCCATCAGTGACAGGACAGAGAACACCGGGGAGCTGTTTTTT.

At least ten counts were recorded for this clonotype. This chain links TRBV20-1 with TRBJ2-1; TRBD2 agrees at 13 bases. The germline V gene encodes CDR1 DFQATT and CDR2 SNEGSKA (reference sequence). With V trimmed by 6 bases and J by 8 bases, 7 bases remained unmatched. The length of the CDR3 is 14 residues. CDR3 in DNA: TGCAGTGCCCCGGGACTAGCGGGACTCGATGAGCAGTTCTTC. Amino acids: CSAPGLAGLDEQFF.

The chain employs TRBV4-2 and TRBJ2-5, with D tentatively TRBD2 (5 bases). The CDR3 has 14 amino acids. Trimming left V 0 bases short and J 6 bases short, with 11 bases between. The germline V gene encodes CDR1 LGHNA and CDR2 YNFKEQ. For the CDR3, the DNA is TGTGCCAGCAGCCAAGAGCGGGTCGCAAAGACCCAGTACTTC. Encoded protein: CASSQERVAKTQYF.

This clonotype was observed at least ten times. The chain employs TRBV10-3 and TRBJ1-4; a weak D match, TRBD1 (6 bases). The germline V gene has CDR1 ENHRY and CDR2 SYGVKD. CDR3 length: 15 amino acids. Trimming removed 0 bases from V and 4 bases from J, with 9 bases in between. The CDR3 here is CAISESDSHNEKLFF. CDR3 in DNA: TGTGCCATCAGTGAGTCGGACAGTCATAATGAAAAACTGTTTTTT.

This clonotype was observed many times. V gene TRBV2 combines with J gene TRBJ2-5; 12 positions match TRBD2. The junction had 0 bases not matched to a gene; V was cut back by 6 bases and J by 4 bases. CDR3 length equals 13 residues. The germline gives CDR1 SNHLY, CDR2 FYNNEI. The CDR3 is CASRGLAGETQYF. DNA of the CDR3: TGTGCCAGCAGGGGACTAGCGGGAGAGACCCAGTACTTC.

The chain carries TRBV6-1 and TRBJ2-3; D is unclear. The CDR3 loop spans 14 amino acids. CDR1 and CDR2 (germline): MNHNS, SASEGT. Deletions cut 3 bases from V and 1 base from J, with 8 bases between. The CDR3 protein is CASSDSYRTDTQYF. In DNA form, the CDR3 reads TGTGCCAGCAGTGACTCATACCGCACAGATACGCAGTATTTT.

This clonotype has a handful of counts. This chain uses TRBV5-1 with TRBJ2-5; perhaps TRBD2 as D (5 bases). Deletions cut 0 bases from V and 5 bases from J, with 11 bases between. The CDR3 runs 14 residues. Germline assignment: CDR1 SGHRS and CDR2 YFSETQ. In DNA form, the CDR3 reads TGCGCCAGCAGCTTGGCTGGACGAGGGGAGACCCAGTACTTC. Translating gives CASSLAGRGETQYF.

This clonotype occurred many times. The chain recombines TRBV6-5 with TRBJ2-1; TRBD1 agrees at 11 bases. After removal of 6 bases from V and 12 bases from J, the junction contained 10 bases not matched to a gene. This CDR3 has 14 residues. CDR1 MNHEY and CDR2 SVGAGI come from the germline V gene. CDR3 nucleotides: TGTGCCAGCAGCGACGGACAGGGGGCCGGAGGGCAGTTCTTC. Translated: CASSDGQGAGGQFF.

This sequence joins TRBV6-2 or TRBV6-3 and TRBJ1-1; tentative D call: TRBD1 (5 bases). V was shortened by 0 bases and J by 1 base, with 9 bases between the two germline ends. Germline V gene data show CDR1 as MNHEY and CDR2 as SVGEGT. This CDR3 spans 15 amino acids. As DNA, the CDR3 is TGTGCCAGCAGTTACTCGAGGGGATGGAACACTGAAGCTTTCTTT. This codes for CASSYSRGWNTEAFF.

This clonotype came up many times. The rearrangement joins TRBV3-1 to TRBJ2-5, with a weak D call TRBD2 (5 bases). Trimming cost V 1 base and J 5 bases, with 14 bases left between them. CDR1 is LGHDT and CDR2 is YNNKEL in the germline V gene (reference sequence). The CDR3 loop spans 15 amino acids. CDR3 sequence: CASSQVRTPGETQYF. For the CDR3, the DNA is TGTGCCAGCAGCCAAGTACGGACTCCCGGGGAGACCCAGTACTTC.

There are a few counts of this clonotype. The V gene is TRBV6-2 or TRBV6-3, the J gene TRBJ1-2; D remains ambiguous. CDR1 and CDR2 from the germline V gene are MNHEY and SVGEGT. The CDR3 has 12 residues. V lost 4 bases and J 8 bases, leaving 11 bases between the germline ends. CDR3: CASSWAGGGYTF. CDR3 DNA sequence: TGTGCCAGCAGTTGGGCAGGAGGCGGCTACACCTTC.

The rearrangement joins TRBV29-1 to TRBJ2-3; 8 nucleotides agree with TRBD1. This CDR3 contains 14 residues. Germline values: CDR1 SQVTM, CDR2 ANQGSEA. The V and J ends lost 4 bases and 1 base, in that order; junction bases with no gene match: 4. CDR3 amino acids: CSVGDRGGTDTQYF. The CDR3 coding sequence is TGCAGCGTTGGCGACAGGGGTGGCACAGATACGCAGTATTTT.

This clonotype was seen many times. V gene TRBV18 combines with J gene TRBJ1-2; D perhaps matches TRBD1 (6 bases). Trimming pared 3 bases from V and 4 bases from J, leaving 15 bases between. Germline V lookup: CDR1 KGHSH, CDR2 LQKENI. This CDR3 is built from 15 residues. The DNA for the CDR3 is TGTGCCAGCTCACCCCCCACTACAGGGATCTATGGCTACACCTTC. It specifies CASSPPTTGIYGYTF. The whole variable domain, filled in from reference TRBV18 and TRBJ1-2, reads NAGVMQNPRHLVRRRGQEARLRCSPMKGHSHVYWYRQLPEEGLKFMVYLQKENIIDESGMPKERFSAEFPKEGPSILRIQQVVRGDSAAYFCASSPPTTGIYGYTFGSGTRLTVV.

This clonotype has just a few counts. This sequence joins TRBV4-3 and TRBJ2-7; D unclear. Germline values: CDR1 LGHNA, CDR2 YSLEER. The CDR3 runs to 13 residues. V shed 0 bases and J shed 3 bases, with 6 bases lying between them. The CDR3 DNA reads TGCGCCAGCAGCCAAGATATAGTCTACGAGCAGTACTTC. It yields the protein CASSQDIVYEQYF.

The chain has TRBV27 and TRBJ2-3; D might be TRBD2 (6 bases). The CDR3 totals 14 residues. Deletions cut 5 bases from V and 1 base from J, with 10 bases between. Germline lookup yields CDR1 MNHEY and CDR2 SMNVEV (reference sequence). In nucleotides, the CDR3 is TGTGCCAGCAGTCCGACTAGACGCACAGATACGCAGTATTTT. Its translation: CASSPTRRTDTQYF.

This clonotype was counted many times. The V and J genes are TRBV7-6 and TRBJ2-7; 7 nucleotides line up with TRBD2. The CDR3 sequence is 17 residues long. J lost 4 bases, V lost 1 base, and 13 bases had no gene match. Germline lookup yields CDR1 SGHVS and CDR2 FNYEAQ. CDR3 nucleotides: TGTGCCAGCAGCTTAGATCCTAGCGGCGTCCGGAAGTACGAGCAGTACTTC. It yields the protein CASSLDPSGVRKYEQYF.